This TCR beta chain emerged from a study of blood T cells in healthy people across ages. Study summary: The capture of about one barcoded beta molecule per two T cells was achieved by template switching.

A second PCR of roughly 6 to 12 cycles used a sample-barcoded 5' primer and a J-beta primer mix. Via MiXCR, TCRdb re-called the 5' RACE reads, giving one row per CDR3 protein. The sample records some 1,000,000 distinct CDR3 sequences, 25% being singletons. Germline V gives CDR1 MNHEY, CDR2 SMNVEV (reference sequence). V lost 4 bases and J lost 3; bases outside the gene matches: 9. The CDR3 consists of 15 residues. These records were also assigned to another study, of T cells of mothers and their children. As that study records: Pairs that are related and pairs that are unrelated have TCR recombination output shaped similarly by thymic selection.

This chain joins TRBV27 and TRBJ2-7; 7 bases are shared with TRBD1. Source material: blood. This sequence originates from a girl aged 2 to 9 in good health. This CDR3 reads CASSSPQQGNYEQYF. Written as DNA, the CDR3 is TGTGCCAGCAGTTCCCCTCAACAGGGGAACTACGAGCAGTACTTC.